This T cell receptor (beta chain) originates from a study of cytomegalovirus exposure and HLA in healthy donors. PCR was performed using 60 Vbeta and 13 Jbeta primers. The repertoire was sequenced with immunoSEQ multiplex PCR; TCRdb's copy has only in-frame clones and lacks some. The sample lists approximately 220,000 clones; roughly 79% were seen once. Remarks on this clone: Its matching antigen is unknown.

V lost 3 bases, J lost 7 bases, and 13 bases stayed unmatched. Per germline, CDR1 SGDLS and CDR2 YYNGEE. The CDR3 has 17 residues. General study points: Analysis was carried out at a later point, and it linked a missense DCLRE1C variant to TCR beta V- and J-gene trimming. Several top significant clusters appeared, in a later analysis, to be linked to common viral pathogens. The study assumed roughly uniform donor sequencing depth for presence/absence analyses.

The specimen was PBMCs. This receptor was obtained from a man aged 18-30 years in good health and CMV-seronegative. This rearrangement joins TRBV9 to TRBJ2-1; 10 positions agree with TRBD2. In DNA form, the CDR3 reads TGTGCCAGCAGCGACCCCATAAGCGGGAGGGCGTGGAATGAGCAGTTCTTC. Its protein product is CASSDPISGRAWNEQFF.